One TCR beta chain is described in this entry. Unique molecular identifiers featured in how the TCRbeta library was prepared. TCRdb reanalysed the PCR reads using MiXCR and keeps one entry per CDR3 protein. The data hold about 97,000 distinct CDR3 sequences, with roughly 7.6% observed a single time. The data derive from a study of T-cell reconstitution after alpha-beta-depleted transplantation in children. This clonotype was sampled from a boy between 2 and 10 years old with acute lymphoblastic leukemia, due to receive a stem cell transplant. Here the sequenced sample was PBMCs, taken before TCRalphabeta/CD19-depleted stem cell transplant.

This CDR3 reads CASSLTFTDTQYF. The DNA of the CDR3 is TGTGCCAGCAGTTTAACATTCACAGATACGCAGTATTTT. The chain uses TRBV27 and TRBJ2-3; no firm D call. V lost 2 bases to trimming and J lost 2 bases, with 5 bases between them. Germline V lookup: CDR1 MNHEY, CDR2 SMNVEV (reference sequence). This CDR3 has 13 residues.